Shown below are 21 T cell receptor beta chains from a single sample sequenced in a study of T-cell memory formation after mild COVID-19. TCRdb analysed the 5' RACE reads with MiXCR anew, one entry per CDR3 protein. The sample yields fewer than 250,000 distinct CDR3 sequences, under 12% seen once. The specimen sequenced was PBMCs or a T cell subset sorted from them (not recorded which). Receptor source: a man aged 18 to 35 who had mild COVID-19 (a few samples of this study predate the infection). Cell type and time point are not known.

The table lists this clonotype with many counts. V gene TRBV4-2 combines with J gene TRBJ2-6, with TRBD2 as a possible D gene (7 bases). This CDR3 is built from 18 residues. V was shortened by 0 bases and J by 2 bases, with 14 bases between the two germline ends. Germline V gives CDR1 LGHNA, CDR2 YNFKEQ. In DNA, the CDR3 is TGTGCCAGCAGCCAAGAGGTCAGGGAGGGGGCTGGGGCCAACGTCCTGACTTTC. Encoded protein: CASSQEVREGAGANVLTF.

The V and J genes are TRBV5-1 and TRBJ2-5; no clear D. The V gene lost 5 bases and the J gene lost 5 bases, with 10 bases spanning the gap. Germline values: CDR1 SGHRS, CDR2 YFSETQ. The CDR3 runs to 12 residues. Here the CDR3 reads CASRMPGETQYF. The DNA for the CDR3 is TGCGCCAGCAGAATGCCTGGGGAGACCCAGTACTTC.

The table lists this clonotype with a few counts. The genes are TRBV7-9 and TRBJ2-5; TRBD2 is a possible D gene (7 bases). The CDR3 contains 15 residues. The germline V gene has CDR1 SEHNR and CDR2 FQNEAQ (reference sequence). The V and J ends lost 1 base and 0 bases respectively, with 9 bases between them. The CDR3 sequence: CASSLGGGNQETQYF. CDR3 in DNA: TGTGCCAGCAGCTTAGGGGGGGGCAACCAAGAGACCCAGTACTTC.

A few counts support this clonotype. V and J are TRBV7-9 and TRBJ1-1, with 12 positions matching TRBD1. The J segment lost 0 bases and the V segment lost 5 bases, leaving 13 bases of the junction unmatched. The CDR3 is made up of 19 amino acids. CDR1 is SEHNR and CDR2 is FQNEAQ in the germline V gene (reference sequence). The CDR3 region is CASSTRWDRGLRMNTEAFF. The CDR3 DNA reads TGTGCCAGCAGCACCAGGTGGGACAGGGGGCTCCGTATGAACACTGAAGCTTTCTTT.

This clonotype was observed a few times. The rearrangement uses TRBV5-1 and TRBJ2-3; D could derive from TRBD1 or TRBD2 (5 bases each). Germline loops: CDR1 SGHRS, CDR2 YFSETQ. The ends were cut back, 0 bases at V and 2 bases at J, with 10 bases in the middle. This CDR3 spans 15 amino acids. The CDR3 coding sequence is TGCGCCAGCAGCTTGGCCGTCGGGGCCACAGATACGCAGTATTTT. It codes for CASSLAVGATDTQYF.

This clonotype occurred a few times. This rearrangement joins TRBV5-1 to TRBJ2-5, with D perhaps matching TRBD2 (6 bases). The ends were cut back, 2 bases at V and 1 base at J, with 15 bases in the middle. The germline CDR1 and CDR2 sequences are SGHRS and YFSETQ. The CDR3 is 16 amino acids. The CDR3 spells CASSLGSGYSQETQYF. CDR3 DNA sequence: TGCGCCAGCAGCTTAGGTAGCGGCTACTCCCAAGAGACCCAGTACTTC.

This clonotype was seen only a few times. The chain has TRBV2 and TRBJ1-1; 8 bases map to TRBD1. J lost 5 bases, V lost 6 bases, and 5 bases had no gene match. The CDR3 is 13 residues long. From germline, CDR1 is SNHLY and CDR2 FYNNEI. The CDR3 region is CASSQGAGTEAFF. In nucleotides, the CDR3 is TGTGCCAGCAGCCAGGGGGCCGGGACTGAAGCTTTCTTT.

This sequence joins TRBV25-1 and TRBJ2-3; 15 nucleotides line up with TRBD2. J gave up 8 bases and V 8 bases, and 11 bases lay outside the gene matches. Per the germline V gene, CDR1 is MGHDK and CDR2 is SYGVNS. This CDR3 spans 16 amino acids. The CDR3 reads CASSRGLAGGLVTQYF. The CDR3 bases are TGTGCCAGCTCCAGGGGACTAGCGGGGGGTTTGGTTACGCAGTATTTT.

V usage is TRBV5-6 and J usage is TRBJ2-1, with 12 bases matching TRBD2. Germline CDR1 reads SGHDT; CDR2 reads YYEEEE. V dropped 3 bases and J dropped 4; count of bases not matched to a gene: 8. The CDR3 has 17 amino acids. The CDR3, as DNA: TGTGCCAGCAGCTCTAAAACGACTAGCGGGGGTTACAATGAGCAGTTCTTC. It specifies CASSSKTTSGGYNEQFF.

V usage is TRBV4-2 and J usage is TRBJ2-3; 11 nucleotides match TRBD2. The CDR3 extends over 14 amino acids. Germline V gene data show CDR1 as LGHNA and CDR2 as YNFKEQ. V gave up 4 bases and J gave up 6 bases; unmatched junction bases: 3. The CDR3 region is CASSPLAGGDTQYF. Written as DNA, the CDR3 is TGTGCCAGCAGCCCTCTAGCGGGAGGCGATACGCAGTATTTT.

The CDR3: CASSLGGVKETQYF. CDR3 DNA sequence: TGTGCCAGCAGCTTAGGGGGGGTAAAAGAGACCCAGTACTTC. V is TRBV7-2 and J is TRBJ2-5; possibly TRBD2 for D (6 bases). The CDR3 totals 14 residues. Trimming removed 1 base from V and 3 bases from J, with 9 bases in between. Per germline, CDR1 SGHTA and CDR2 FQGNSA.

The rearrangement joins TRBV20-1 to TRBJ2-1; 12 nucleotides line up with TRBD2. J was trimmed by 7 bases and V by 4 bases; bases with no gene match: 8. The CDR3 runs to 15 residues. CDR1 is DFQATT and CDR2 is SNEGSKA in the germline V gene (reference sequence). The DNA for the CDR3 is TGCAGTGCTAACCCGGCTAGCGGGGGGGATAATGAGCAGTTCTTC. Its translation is CSANPASGGDNEQFF.

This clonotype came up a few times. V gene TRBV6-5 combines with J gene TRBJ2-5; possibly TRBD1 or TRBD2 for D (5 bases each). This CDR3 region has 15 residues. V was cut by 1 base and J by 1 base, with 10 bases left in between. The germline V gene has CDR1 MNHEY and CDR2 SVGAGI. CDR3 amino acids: CASSYWSGTQETQYF. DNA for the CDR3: TGTGCCAGCAGTTACTGGTCGGGGACCCAAGAGACCCAGTACTTC.

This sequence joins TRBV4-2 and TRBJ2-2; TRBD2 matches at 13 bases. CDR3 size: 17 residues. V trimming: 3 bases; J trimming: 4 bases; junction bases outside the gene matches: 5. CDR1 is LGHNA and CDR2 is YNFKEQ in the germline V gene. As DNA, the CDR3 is TGTGCCAGCAGCCATGACGGACTAGCGGGAGTCACCGGGGAGCTGTTTTTT. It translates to CASSHDGLAGVTGELFF.

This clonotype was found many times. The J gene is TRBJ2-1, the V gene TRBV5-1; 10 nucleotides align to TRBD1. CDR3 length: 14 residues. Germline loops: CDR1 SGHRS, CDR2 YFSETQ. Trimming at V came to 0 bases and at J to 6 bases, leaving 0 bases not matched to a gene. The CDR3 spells CASSLGQGANEQFF. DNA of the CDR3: TGCGCCAGCAGCTTGGGACAGGGGGCCAATGAGCAGTTCTTC.

The CDR3 is CASFPGNRRTEAFF. The CDR3 DNA reads TGTGCCAGCTTCCCGGGGAACCGGAGGACTGAAGCTTTCTTT. V and J are TRBV12-3 or TRBV12-4 and TRBJ1-1; D is uncertain. With 8 bases removed from V and 5 bases from J, the gap between germline ends came to 18 bases. This CDR3 is built from 14 residues.

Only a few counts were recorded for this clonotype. The CDR3 nucleotides are TGTGCCAGCAGTTTAGGCCCGGGATGGCGCTATGGCTACACCTTC. Translated, it gives CASSLGPGWRYGYTF. The rearrangement links TRBV12-3 or TRBV12-4 to TRBJ1-2; D is uncertain. V was shortened by 1 base and J by 4 bases, with 13 bases between the two germline ends. The CDR3 runs 15 residues.

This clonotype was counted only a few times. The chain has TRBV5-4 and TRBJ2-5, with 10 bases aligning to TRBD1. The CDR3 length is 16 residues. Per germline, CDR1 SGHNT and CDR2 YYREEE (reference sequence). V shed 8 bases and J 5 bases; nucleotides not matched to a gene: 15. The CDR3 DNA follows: TGTGCCAGTCAGACAGGGGGCGCGGTGGGGGAGGAGACCCAGTACTTC. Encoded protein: CASQTGGAVGEETQYF.

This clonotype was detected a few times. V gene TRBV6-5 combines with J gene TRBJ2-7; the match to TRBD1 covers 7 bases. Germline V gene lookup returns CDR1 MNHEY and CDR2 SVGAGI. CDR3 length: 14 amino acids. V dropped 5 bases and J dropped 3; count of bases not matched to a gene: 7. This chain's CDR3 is CASSHGPGGYEQYF. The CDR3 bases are TGTGCCAGCAGTCACGGGCCAGGGGGCTACGAGCAGTACTTC.

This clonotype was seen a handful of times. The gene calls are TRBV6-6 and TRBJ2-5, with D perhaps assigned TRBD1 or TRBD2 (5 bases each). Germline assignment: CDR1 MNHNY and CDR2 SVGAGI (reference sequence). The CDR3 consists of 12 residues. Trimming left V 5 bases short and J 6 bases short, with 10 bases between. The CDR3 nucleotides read TGTGCCAGCAGTCTTCAGGGACAGACCCAGTACTTC. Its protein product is CASSLQGQTQYF.

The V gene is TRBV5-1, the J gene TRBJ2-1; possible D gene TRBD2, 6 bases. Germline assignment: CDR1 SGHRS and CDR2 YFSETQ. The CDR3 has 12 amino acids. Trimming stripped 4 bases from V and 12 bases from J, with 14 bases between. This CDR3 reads CASSPSIGRQFF. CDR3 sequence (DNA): TGCGCCAGCAGCCCCTCAATCGGGAGGCAGTTCTTC.